Listed below are T cell receptor beta chains from one sample, sequenced in a study of blood T cell repertoires in COVID-19. The protocol was immunoSEQ multiplex PCR, while the TCRdb copy is restricted to in-frame clones and leaves out a portion. The sample has about 220,000 clones, approximately 85% seen once. The sample was peripheral blood. The receptor set was obtained from a woman aged 70 to 79 with COVID-19, enrolled during active disease. CDR3s include the opening cysteine and the closing phenylalanine or tryptophan. A D gene is named only where the DNA matches it firmly. Size is stated for part of the rows, as once, few or many counts, or as a class when the clone is expanded.

d_call clone_size j_call v_call cdr3_nt cdr3_aa
. . TRBJ2-7 TRBV7-2 TGTGCCAGCAGCTTAGCGGGAGGTTTGTCCTACGAGCAGTACTTC CASSLAGGLSYEQYF
. once TRBJ1-6 TRBV5-4 TGTGCCAGCAGCTGGGAGCCGAGCTCCTATAATTCACCCCTCCACTTT CASSWEPSSYNSPLHF
TRBD2 . TRBJ2-2 TRBV7-3 TGTGCCAGCAGCTCACTAGCGGGTAGCTCCGGGGAGCTGTTTTTT CASSSLAGSSGELFF
. . TRBJ2-7 TRBV29-1 TGCAGCGTTGAAGATCGGTACGAGCAGTACTTC CSVEDRYEQYF
TRBD1 . TRBJ2-7 TRBV6-2/TRBV6-3 TGTGCCAGCAGTACTACCGGGACAGGGAATTACGAGCAGTACTTC CASSTTGTGNYEQYF
. . TRBJ1-6 TRBV5-8 TGTGCCAGCAGCTTGGATGGGAGGAACGGTTCACCCCTCCACTTT CASSLDGRNGSPLHF
TRBD1 . TRBJ1-2 TRBV19 TGTGCCAGTAGGCTCCGGGACAGCTATGGCTACACCTTC CASRLRDSYGYTF
. . TRBJ1-2 TRBV5-6 TGTGCCAGCAGCTTGGCCGGGCAGCGGAATAACTATGGCTACACCTTC CASSLAGQRNNYGYTF
TRBD2 . TRBJ2-7 TRBV6-5 TGTGCCAGCAGTTACGAAGCGGGAGGGTGGTACGAGCAGTACTTC CASSYEAGGWYEQYF
TRBD2 . TRBJ2-1 TRBV24-1 TGTGCCACCAGTGACAAAGGACTAGCCTACAATGAGCAGTTCTTC CATSDKGLAYNEQFF
TRBD1 . TRBJ1-1 TRBV19 TGTGCCAGTAGTATCAGAATAAACAGGGGAGGGAACACTGAAGCTTTCTTT CASSIRINRGGNTEAFF
. . TRBJ1-1 TRBV19 TGTGCCAGTACGCAGGGTGGTACTGAAGCTTTCTTT CASTQGGTEAFF
. . TRBJ1-4 TRBV19 TGTGCCAGTAGTCCCACAGGGTTTGAGGAAAAACTGTTTTTT CASSPTGFEEKLFF
. . TRBJ1-3 TRBV5-4 TGTGCCAGCAGCTTGTTACCGAGCTCTGGAAACACCATATATTTT CASSLLPSSGNTIYF
TRBD1 . TRBJ2-5 TRBV5-4 TGTGCCAGCAGCTTGGACGACAGGGGTAGCGAGACCCAGTACTTC CASSLDDRGSETQYF
. . TRBJ1-3 TRBV5-1 TGCGCCAGCTCGTCAGCGGACTTTTCTGGAAACACCATATATTTT CASSSADFSGNTIYF
TRBD1 . TRBJ2-2 TRBV24-1 TGTGCCACCAGTGATCTCAAGACAGGGGCCTTTACCGGGGAGCTGTTTTTT CATSDLKTGAFTGELFF
. . TRBJ1-2 TRBV12-3/TRBV12-4 TGTGCCAGCAGCCCAACCAGGTCCTATGGCTACACCTTC CASSPTRSYGYTF
TRBD1 . TRBJ1-2 TRBV3-1/TRBV3-2 TGTGCCAGCAGCCAATTGTGGCAGGGGGAAGGCTACACCTTC CASSQLWQGEGYTF
TRBD2 . TRBJ2-7 TRBV7-8 TGTGCCAGCAGCTTAGCGGTTAGCGGGAGTCGGATTTACGAGCAGTACTTC CASSLAVSGSRIYEQYF
TRBD1 . TRBJ2-2 TRBV6-2/TRBV6-3 TGTGCCAGCAGTTACAACAGGGGTTTGGCCGGGGAGCTGTTTTTT CASSYNRGLAGELFF
. . TRBJ1-1 TRBV5-1 TGCGCCAGCAGCTGGGAGGGTCGGGCTTTCTTT CASSWEGRAFF
TRBD1 . TRBJ1-4 TRBV27 TGTGCCAGCAGTCGACAGGGGAGGGAAAAACTGTTTTTT CASSRQGREKLFF
. . TRBJ2-5 TRBV6-5 TGTGCCAGCAGTTACTCGGAGGGAGAAGAGACCCAGTACTTC CASSYSEGEETQYF
TRBD1 . TRBJ2-3 TRBV5-1 TGCGCCAGCAGCCCGGAAAAGGGGGCGCGGACGGGATATCATGCAGATACGCAGTATTTT CASSPEKGARTGYHADTQYF
. . TRBJ1-3 TRBV29-1 TGCAGCGGGGCTTCTGGAATCGGAAACACCATATATTTT CSGASGIGNTIYF
TRBD2 . TRBJ2-7 TRBV7-2 TGTGCCAGCAGCTTTAGAACCGGGACTAGCGTTTCCTACGAGCAGTACTTC CASSFRTGTSVSYEQYF